The 20 T cell receptor beta chains below all came from one sample that was sequenced in a study of lymphopenia after photon versus proton radiotherapy. TCRdb's table, derived via immunoSEQ multiplex PCR, lists solely in-frame clones and lacks some. The top ten clones hold 2% to 2.5% of a sample with roughly 45,000 clones, 85% to 90% of them seen once. The specimen comprised peripheral blood, sampled from a patient treated with photon-based radiotherapy. The receptors originated from a man aged 35-49 years with gastric cancer.

This clone was observed a single time. The gene calls are TRBV11-2 and TRBJ2-2; 9 nucleotides line up with TRBD1. In germline, CDR1 is SGHAT, CDR2 FQNNGV. V gave up 4 bases and J gave up 4 bases; unmatched junction bases: 4. This CDR3 contains 15 residues. CDR3 sequence reads: CASSYGTGLTGELFF. The CDR3 DNA sequence: TGTGCCAGCAGCTACGGGACAGGGCTCACCGGGGAGCTGTTTTTT.

This clone was observed a single time. The chain employs TRBV2 and TRBJ1-5, with D unresolved. Looked up from germline, CDR1 is SNHLY and CDR2 is FYNNEI. The CDR3 has 15 amino acids. V lost 8 bases and J lost 0, with 14 bases in between. The CDR3 spells CASCRDGNSNQPQHF. CDR3 DNA sequence: TGTGCCAGCTGCCGGGATGGCAATAGCAATCAGCCCCAGCATTTT.

This chain uses TRBV6-1 with TRBJ2-2; TRBD1 aligns across 8 bases. Germline V gene data show CDR1 as MNHNS and CDR2 as SASEGT. CDR3 size: 14 residues. V was clipped by 10 bases and J by 5 bases; unmatched bases: 9. The CDR3 loop is CAIRDRLRTGELFF. For the CDR3, the DNA is TGTGCCATAAGGGACAGGTTGAGAACCGGGGAGCTGTTTTTT.

CDR3 loop: CASSLALKGAHEQYF. The CDR3 DNA follows: TGTGCCAGCAGCTTGGCCTTAAAGGGAGCCCACGAGCAGTACTTC. This rearrangement joins TRBV5-6 to TRBJ2-7; a weak D match, TRBD2 (5 bases). From germline, CDR1 is SGHDT and CDR2 YYEEEE. The CDR3 covers 15 residues. Trimming cost V 0 bases and J 5 bases, with 15 bases left between them.

This rearrangement joins TRBV7-3 to TRBJ2-2, with 14 bases aligning to TRBD2. CDR3 length: 17 residues. Germline trimming cut 4 bases from V and 6 bases from J; bases unmatched to any gene: 7. Germline CDR1 SGHTA, CDR2 FQGTGA. In nucleotides, the CDR3 is TGTGCCAGCAGCTCGACTAGCGGGGGGGTTCACCCCGGGGAGCTGTTTTTT. Its translation is CASSSTSGGVHPGELFF.

This clone occurred a few times. In the same sample, other DNA sequences code for this CDR3. The V and J genes are TRBV7-9 and TRBJ1-1; no reliable D call. The germline V gene encodes CDR1 SEHNR and CDR2 FQNEAQ (reference sequence). Trimming pared 3 bases from V and 1 base from J, leaving 0 bases between. The CDR3 consists of 11 residues. Here the CDR3 DNA reads TGTGCCAGCAGCTTGAACACTGAAGCTTTCTTT. Residues: CASSLNTEAFF.

The CDR3 sequence is CASSLWGGEETQYF. The CDR3 coding sequence is TGTGCCAGCAGCTTATGGGGCGGGGAAGAGACCCAGTACTTC. The chain links TRBV7-6 to TRBJ2-5; tentative D call: TRBD2 (6 bases). The ends were cut back, 2 bases at V and 3 bases at J, with 10 bases in the middle. Germline lookup yields CDR1 SGHVS and CDR2 FNYEAQ. The CDR3 is 14 residues long.

The rearrangement joins TRBV30 to TRBJ1-3; D gene uncertain. The CDR3 totals 15 residues. Germline V lookup: CDR1 GTSNPN, CDR2 SVGIG (reference sequence). Trimming removed 0 bases at V and 2 bases at J, with 11 bases between. The CDR3 DNA reads as TGTGCCTGGAGTGTACGGCGGGGAGCTGGAAACACCATATATTTT. Amino acid sequence: CAWSVRRGAGNTIYF.

The rearrangement links TRBV11-3 to TRBJ2-1, with 7 bases lining up with TRBD2. The V and J ends lost 5 bases and 4 bases, in that order; junction bases with no gene match: 14. From germline, CDR1 is SGHNT and CDR2 YENEEA. This CDR3 spans 17 amino acids. This CDR3 reads CASSPNSAGGGYNEQFF. CDR3 coding DNA: TGTGCCAGCAGCCCAAACTCTGCGGGCGGGGGTTACAATGAGCAGTTCTTC.

This clone was detected a few times. V gene TRBV5-1 combines with J gene TRBJ2-3; TRBD1 aligns across 8 bases. The CDR3 runs to 16 residues. V shed 2 bases and J 4 bases; nucleotides not matched to a gene: 9. Germline loops: CDR1 SGHRS, CDR2 YFSETQ. The CDR3 loop is CASSFGTGLSSDTQYF. DNA of the CDR3: TGCGCCAGCAGCTTTGGGACAGGCCTCTCCTCAGATACGCAGTATTTT.

V and J are TRBV11-1 and TRBJ2-5; a weak D match, TRBD2 (5 bases). V gave up 2 bases and J gave up 5 bases, with 12 bases separating them. From germline, CDR1 is SGHAT and CDR2 FQDESV (reference sequence). This CDR3 region has 14 residues. In nucleotides, the CDR3 is TGTGCCAGCAGCTTACGACTACCGGAGGAGACCCAGTACTTC. This translates into CASSLRLPEETQYF.

CDR3 DNA sequence: TGTGCCAGTAGTGCGACAGGGTGGGATACGCAGTATTTT. It codes for CASSATGWDTQYF. This rearrangement joins TRBV19 to TRBJ2-3, with TRBD1 identical over 7 bases. The CDR3 runs 13 residues. After removal of 5 bases from V and 6 bases from J, the junction contained 5 bases not matched to a gene. The germline V gene encodes CDR1 LNHDA and CDR2 SQIVND (reference sequence).

The J gene is TRBJ1-1, the V gene TRBV6-1; 7 bases align to TRBD1. Germline CDR1 reads MNHNS; CDR2 reads SASEGT. CDR3 size: 13 residues. With 2 bases clipped from V and 5 bases from J, the junction kept 2 bases outside the gene matches. The CDR3 coding sequence is TGTGCCAGCAGTGAAACAGGGGAAACTGAAGCTTTCTTT. Its translation: CASSETGETEAFF.

V is TRBV4-3 and J is TRBJ2-5; D is unclear. Germline V gene data show CDR1 as LGHNA and CDR2 as YSLEER. Trimming stripped 0 bases from V and 2 bases from J, with 10 bases between. The CDR3 is 15 residues long. The CDR3 sequence: CASSQDRKRQETQYF. In DNA form, the CDR3 reads TGCGCCAGCAGCCAAGATCGAAAGCGACAAGAGACCCAGTACTTC.

This clone was observed once. The CDR3: CASSQVPKETAEAFF. The CDR3, as DNA: TGCGCCAGCAGCCAAGTCCCCAAGGAGACGGCTGAAGCTTTCTTT. This chain links TRBV4-1 with TRBJ1-1; D unresolved. V was clipped by 1 base and J by 6 bases, with 15 bases between them. Germline loops: CDR1 MGHRA, CDR2 YSYEKL. The CDR3 is made up of 15 amino acids.

The V call is TRBV10-1, the J call TRBJ2-1; 9 nucleotides align to TRBD2. CDR1 is WNHNN and CDR2 is SYGVQD in the germline V gene (reference sequence). V lost 3 bases and J lost 6; bases outside the gene matches: 12. The CDR3 runs 17 residues. The CDR3 here is CASSELAGGPLSNEQFF. CDR3 nucleotide sequence: TGCGCCAGCAGTGAATTGGCGGGGGGGCCCCTAAGCAATGAGCAGTTCTTC.

The V gene is TRBV21-1, the J gene TRBJ2-2; no check of the table's D call, TRBD1, against the DNA was made. TRBV21-1 has pseudogene status. CDR3 length equals 17 residues. Here the CDR3 reads CASSKGGRRSNTGELFF. The CDR3 nucleotides are TGTGCCAGCAGCAAAGGGGGGCGCAGATCGAACACCGGGGAGCTGTTTTTT.

This chain uses TRBV30 with TRBJ1-2, with D uncertain. Germline V CDR1 and CDR2: GTSNPN, SVGIG (reference sequence). Trimming cost V 0 bases and J 6 bases, with 14 bases left between them. CDR3 size: 14 residues. In DNA form, the CDR3 reads TGTGCCTGGAGTGTACTGTCGGAGTCGGATGGCTACACCTTC. This gives the protein CAWSVLSESDGYTF.

V usage is TRBV6-5 and J usage is TRBJ1-1, with 7 bases fitting TRBD1. Germline V gene lookup returns CDR1 MNHEY and CDR2 SVGAGI. The V gene end was trimmed by 6 bases and the J gene end by 3 bases; junction bases not matched to a gene: 4. The CDR3 consists of 13 residues. CDR3 sequence (DNA): TGTGCCAGCAGCCGCGGACAGGACACTGAAGCTTTCTTT. This gives the protein CASSRGQDTEAFF.

The chain has TRBV6-5 and TRBJ2-5, with 13 bases matching TRBD2. This CDR3 comprises 13 residues. The V gene's germline CDR1 is MNHEY and CDR2 SVGAGI. V gave up 6 bases and J gave up 10 bases; unmatched junction bases: 5. CDR3 coding DNA: TGTGCCAGCAGACTGGGACTAGCGGGGATCCAGTACTTC. It is translated as CASRLGLAGIQYF.